This T cell receptor (beta chain) was sequenced during a study of memory CD4+ T cells and cytomegalovirus serostatus. Study as a whole: Donors were healthy Belgian adults, under 10 CMV seropositive and fewer than 30 seronegative. Study-wide results and limits: About 40% of the roughly 160 known CMV-associated TCRbeta sequences appeared in CD4+ memory.

The sort gate was single viable CD3+CD4+CD8-CD45RO+ cells for memory CD4+ T cells. Germline CDR1 is LNHDA and CDR2 is SQIVND (reference sequence). The CDR3 loop spans 14 amino acids. V shed 7 bases and J 0 bases; nucleotides not matched to a gene: 4. As regards this clone: Its specificity is not known.

Sequencing used immunoSEQ multiplex PCR; TCRdb keeps in-frame clones, though not all of them. Altogether some 64,000 clones are present, roughly 80% being singletons, with the ten largest covering 0.88%. This TCR was sampled from an adult in good health and CMV-seronegative. The sequencing input was memory CD4+ T cells from blood. V usage is TRBV19 and J usage is TRBJ2-3, with 7 positions matching TRBD1. CDR3 in DNA: TGTGCCAGTACCGTGACAGGGAGCACAGATACGCAGTATTTT. Amino acids: CASTVTGSTDTQYF.